This TCR beta chain appears in the sequencing data of a study of blood T cells in healthy people across ages. A second PCR, run for 7 to 11 cycles, used a sample-barcoded 5' primer plus a J-beta primer mix. TCRdb ran MiXCR on the 5' RACE reads and lists one entry per CDR3 protein. This table has about 970,000 distinct CDR3 sequences, roughly 51% appearing once. The germline V gene encodes CDR1 KGHSH and CDR2 LQKENI. Trimming left V 4 bases short and J 0 bases short, with 13 bases between. The CDR3 extends over 17 amino acids. This TCR derives from a woman aged 55-70 years in good health. The rearrangement joins TRBV18 to TRBJ2-6; D not resolved. Input material: blood. CDR3 region: CASSQIGRTSGANVLTF. In nucleotides, the CDR3 is TGTGCCAGCTCACAGATAGGGCGGACCTCTGGGGCCAACGTCCTGACTTTC.